The T cell receptor beta chain described here comes from a study of blood T cell repertoires in COVID-19. Study context: The origin of the acute and convalescent COVID-19 samples was the United States, Italy and Spain. T cells, B-cell-depleted T cells, or PBMCs supplied cDNA or gDNA.

Original handling: By means of reference gene primer amplification, nucleated cell counts were estimated. Method: immunoSEQ multiplex PCR; TCRdb's copy keeps in-frame clones and lacks some. The DNA gave D and trimming, while V, J and clone size come from that table. The sample yields approximately 360,000 clones, about 90% seen once. V lost 3 bases and J lost 4, with 12 bases in between. Germline lookup yields CDR1 LGHNA and CDR2 YSLEER. The CDR3 loop spans 14 amino acids. The TCR sequence derives from a man between 18 and 29 years old with active or convalescent COVID-19. The sample taken for sequencing was peripheral blood. The chain uses TRBV4-3 and TRBJ1-2; no clear D. The CDR3 bases are TGCGCCAGCAGCCAGGTACTTGCGAGCTATGGCTACACCTTC. This gives the protein CASSQVLASYGYTF.